A selection of T cell receptor beta chains follows, all from one sample in a study of T cell changes during pregnancy in multiple sclerosis. Clones were read by immunoSEQ multiplex PCR, and TCRdb kept only the in-frame ones, dropping some. The sample has around 51,000 clones, 93% seen once. This sample comprised peripheral blood, obtained in the second trimester of pregnancy. The receptor source for this set is a female donor with multiple sclerosis, enrolled in a pregnancy study. The CDR3 runs from the conserved cysteine through the conserved F or W. The order of the fields is V gene, clone size, J gene, CDR3 length, D gene, CDR3 DNA, CDR3 protein. A D gene is named only where the DNA matches it firmly. Some rows have no size entry. The others give once, few or many, or a class for an expanded clone.

TRBV5-4	-	TRBJ2-7	13	-	TGTGCCAGCAGCTTGATCGGGACCTACGAGCAGTACTTC	CASSLIGTYEQYF
TRBV11-2	-	TRBJ2-2	15	TRBD1	TGTGCCAGCAGTCACAGGGGTAGCGTAACCGGGGAGCTGTTTTTT	CASSHRGSVTGELFF
TRBV4-2	-	TRBJ2-1	18	TRBD2	TGTGCCAGCAGCCAAGGGGTTCTTACTAGCGGGAGTGTCAATGAGCAGTTCTTC	CASSQGVLTSGSVNEQFF
TRBV18	-	TRBJ1-1	15	TRBD1	TGTGCCAGCTCACCAGGTAGGGGGCCGAACACTGAAGCTTTCTTT	CASSPGRGPNTEAFF
TRBV21-1	large	TRBJ1-1	15	-	TGTGCCAGCAGCAAAGCGCCTAGGGGGAACACTGAAGCTTTCTTT	CASSKAPRGNTEAFF
TRBV19	-	TRBJ2-3	16	TRBD1	TGTGCCAGTAGTACGCCGACAGGGGTGAGCACAGATACGCAGTATTTT	CASSTPTGVSTDTQYF
TRBV7-9	once	TRBJ2-5	15	-	TGTGCCAGCAGCTTAGCGTCAGAAAACCAAGAGACCCAGTACTTC	CASSLASENQETQYF
TRBV7-2	-	TRBJ2-3	16	-	TGTGCCAGCAGCACTCGGGGACTCTCAAGGGCAGATACGCAGTATTTT	CASSTRGLSRADTQYF
TRBV6-5	-	TRBJ2-1	14	TRBD2	TGTGCCAGCAGTTACCCGGGACTACTAAATGAGCAGTTCTTC	CASSYPGLLNEQFF
TRBV9	-	TRBJ2-3	15	TRBD1	TGTGCCAGCAGCGTAGAGGGGGCTAGCACAGATACGCAGTATTTT	CASSVEGASTDTQYF
TRBV9	-	TRBJ2-2	15	-	TGTGCCAGCAGCGTAGGCAGGGGAAACACCGGGGAGCTGTTTTTT	CASSVGRGNTGELFF
TRBV27	-	TRBJ2-1	15	-	TGTGCCAGCAGTTTATCGCAGCGGACCTACAATGAGCAGTTCTTC	CASSLSQRTYNEQFF
TRBV7-9	-	TRBJ2-2	15	TRBD2	TGTGCCAGCAGCTTCGGACTAGCGGGAGCCGGGGAGCTGTTTTTT	CASSFGLAGAGELFF
TRBV7-9	-	TRBJ1-4	18	TRBD1	TGTGCCAGCAGCTCGAAAACGGGGGACAGGGTCACTAATGAAAAACTGTTTTTT	CASSSKTGDRVTNEKLFF
TRBV28	-	TRBJ2-1	16	TRBD2	TGTGCCAGCAGTCCCCAACTAGCGGGAGGGACCAATGAGCAGTTCTTC	CASSPQLAGGTNEQFF
TRBV7-2	-	TRBJ2-7	14	TRBD2	TGTGCCAGCAGCTTAGCCGGGGGGATGGGGGAGCAGTACTTC	CASSLAGGMGEQYF
TRBV7-6	-	TRBJ2-6	17	TRBD1	TGTGCCAGCAGCCGGACAGGGGATCTGGCTGGGGCCAACGTCCTGACTTTC	CASSRTGDLAGANVLTF
TRBV13	-	TRBJ2-7	14	TRBD1	TGTGCCAGCAGCTACCGGGACAGGGCCTACGAGCAGTACTTC	CASSYRDRAYEQYF
TRBV29-1	-	TRBJ1-2	14	TRBD1	TGCAGCGTCCTTACCGGGACAGGGGGTAACGGCTACACCTTC	CSVLTGTGGNGYTF
TRBV6-5	once	TRBJ2-1	14	TRBD2	TGTGCCAGCCCGACTAGCCCTGCTGACAATGAGCAGTTCTTC	CASPTSPADNEQFF
TRBV29-1	-	TRBJ1-2	13	TRBD1	TGCAGCGTTCAGGGACAGGGCCTCTATGGCTACACCTTC	CSVQGQGLYGYTF
TRBV5-5	-	TRBJ2-7	14	TRBD2	TGTGCCAGCAGCCTGACTAGCGGGGCCTACGAGCAGTACTTC	CASSLTSGAYEQYF
TRBV29-1	-	TRBJ2-2	13	-	TGCAGCGTTCGGACAGTCAACACCGGGGAGCTGTTTTTT	CSVRTVNTGELFF
TRBV7-9	-	TRBJ2-3	12	TRBD1	TGTGCCAGCAGACAGGGGGCAAAGACGCAGTATTTT	CASRQGAKTQYF
TRBV4-3	once	TRBJ1-2	13	-	TGCGCCAGCAGCCGGGGGACGGGGGTCGGCTACACCTTC	CASSRGTGVGYTF
TRBV28	-	TRBJ2-3	14	-	TGTGCCAGCAGTTCGAGCGGGAGCACAGATACGCAGTATTTT	CASSSSGSTDTQYF
TRBV19	-	TRBJ2-1	15	-	TGTGCCAGTAGTATAACGATTCTAAAGTACAATGAGCAGTTCTTC	CASSITILKYNEQFF
TRBV6-1	-	TRBJ2-3	17	TRBD2	TGTGCCAGCAGTGATTCCACTAGCGGGTATTACACAGATACGCAGTATTTT	CASSDSTSGYYTDTQYF
TRBV19	-	TRBJ1-2	13	TRBD1	TGTGCCAGTAGTATCGACAGGGGCTATGGCTACACCTTC	CASSIDRGYGYTF
TRBV6-6	-	TRBJ2-3	12	TRBD2	TGTGCCAGCAGTTTTACTAGCGGGATTAAGTATTTT	CASSFTSGIKYF
TRBV6-1	-	TRBJ2-1	14	-	TGTGCCAGCAGTGAAGCGGGAGCCTACAATGAGCAGTTCTTC	CASSEAGAYNEQFF
TRBV14	-	TRBJ1-3	14	-	TGTGCCAGCAGCCAAGGCCTATCTGGAAACACCATATATTTT	CASSQGLSGNTIYF
TRBV5-1	-	TRBJ2-5	17	TRBD2	TGCGCCAGCAGCTTGGGACTAGCGGGAGCCAACCAAGAGACCCAGTACTTC	CASSLGLAGANQETQYF
TRBV27	-	TRBJ2-7	13	TRBD1	TGTGCCAGCAAGCTTTTGGACAGGTCCGAGCAGTACTTC	CASKLLDRSEQYF
TRBV6-1	-	TRBJ2-7	11	-	TGTGCCAGCAGAATATCGTACGAGCAGTACTTC	CASRISYEQYF
TRBV6-6	-	TRBJ2-7	16	TRBD2	TGTGCCAGCAGGCGTCAGACTAGCGGGAGTCTAGACGAGCAGTACTTC	CASRRQTSGSLDEQYF
TRBV11-2	-	TRBJ2-7	17	-	TGTGCCAGCAGCTTAGACGGTGGGGGAGGGGGTACCTACGAGCAGTACTTC	CASSLDGGGGGTYEQYF
TRBV27	-	TRBJ2-6	18	TRBD2	TGTGCCAGCAGCCGGACTAGCGGGGGTAGCTCTGGGGCCAACGTCCTGACTTTC	CASSRTSGGSSGANVLTF
TRBV30	-	TRBJ2-1	12	TRBD1	TGTGCCTGGAGTGGGACAGGGGATGAGCAGTTCTTC	CAWSGTGDEQFF
TRBV7-3	once	TRBJ2-1	19	TRBD1	TGTGCCAGCAGCTTAAGGGGACAGGGGGCGGCGGGAGGGCCTCATGAGCAGTTCTTC	CASSLRGQGAAGGPHEQFF
TRBV5-8	-	TRBJ2-1	14	TRBD1	TGTGCCAGCAGCTGGGGACAGTCCTACAATGAGCAGTTCTTC	CASSWGQSYNEQFF
TRBV5-1	-	TRBJ2-5	15	-	TGCGCCAGCAGCCGGAGGCCGGGGTACCAAGAGACCCAGTACTTC	CASSRRPGYQETQYF
TRBV7-9	-	TRBJ1-1	14	-	TGTGCCAGCAGCCTAAGGAGAGGGGGAAGTGAAGCTTTCTTT	CASSLRRGGSEAFF
TRBV5-4	-	TRBJ2-1	12	-	TGTGCCAGCAGCCAAGGGGGAAATGAGCAGTTCTTC	CASSQGGNEQFF
TRBV19	once	TRBJ2-5	15	TRBD2	TGTGCCAGTAGTAGAATAGCGGGGCCCCAAGAGACCCAGTACTTC	CASSRIAGPQETQYF
TRBV5-6	-	TRBJ2-6	16	-	TGTGCCAGCAGCTTGACGGGGGTTTCTGGGGCCAACGTCCTGACTTTC	CASSLTGVSGANVLTF
TRBV11-2	-	TRBJ2-4	16	-	TGTGCCAGCAGTTCCTTGAGTAACCTAGCCAAAAACATTCAGTACTTC	CASSSLSNLAKNIQYF
TRBV4-1	-	TRBJ2-7	14	TRBD1	TGCGCCAGCAGCCCACGACAGGGTAACTACGAGCAGTACTTC	CASSPRQGNYEQYF
TRBV6-5	-	TRBJ2-7	13	-	TGTGCCAGCAGTGTAGACAGGCTCTACGAGCAGTACTTC	CASSVDRLYEQYF
TRBV19	-	TRBJ2-7	13	TRBD1	TGTGCCAGCTCGGACAGGAGGCCCTACGAGCAGTACTTC	CASSDRRPYEQYF
TRBV6-1	-	TRBJ1-3	17	-	TGTGCCAGCAGTGGATGGACTGCCCCACCGGGAGGAAACACCATATATTTT	CASSGWTAPPGGNTIYF
TRBV6-6	-	TRBJ2-7	15	-	TGTGCCAGCAGTTACGACAGGTCCTCAGGCTACGAGCAGTACTTC	CASSYDRSSGYEQYF
TRBV6-1	-	TRBJ2-5	14	TRBD1	TGTGCCAGCAGTGCGGACAGGGTGTCGGAGACCCAGTACTTC	CASSADRVSETQYF